This TCR beta chain was observed in a study of CD8+ T cells in alopecia areata. About this clone: The antigen is undetermined.

Extracted RNA was reverse transcribed into cDNA, the sequencing template. Generated by immunoSEQ multiplex PCR, the TCRdb table keeps only in-frame clones and is missing some. The repertoire holds 110,000 or so clones, with more than 30% as singletons. Points from the study as a whole: Normal scalp had lower clonality than lesional scalp, with alopecia totalis/universalis lesions showing this most strongly.

With 4 bases clipped from V and 2 bases from J, the junction kept 6 bases outside the gene matches. Germline V CDR1 and CDR2: SQVTM, ANQGSEA. The CDR3 totals 14 residues. Sequencing was performed on CD4+ T cells sorted from blood. The chain has TRBV29-1 and TRBJ1-1, with 8 bases that match TRBD1. The TCR was taken from a human donor with alopecia areata. The CDR3 region is CSVGGTGKNTEAFF. The CDR3 coding sequence is TGCAGCGTTGGAGGGACAGGAAAAAACACTGAAGCTTTCTTT.